Detailed here is one TCR beta chain. This sample was included in a study of blood T cell repertoires in COVID-19. Study-level background: There were acute and convalescent COVID-19 samples, and they came from the United States, Italy and Spain.

The table came from immunoSEQ multiplex PCR; TCRdb's copy has only in-frame clones and leaves some out. The sample has a few hundred thousand clones, approximately 87% seen once. There are 11 residues in the CDR3. V lost 6 bases to trimming and J lost 6 bases, with 9 bases between them. Germline V gene sequence: CDR1 MDHEN, CDR2 SYDVKM. This sequence joins TRBV28 and TRBJ2-7; D remains unclear. Material for sequencing was PBMCs or T cells enriched from blood (not recorded which). The TCR was taken from a woman aged 45-60 years who had recovered from COVID-19. CDR3 protein: CASSPRREQYF. CDR3 DNA sequence: TGTGCCAGCAGCCCCAGGCGCGAGCAGTACTTC.